This T cell receptor (beta chain) was recovered during a study of blood T cell repertoires in COVID-19. As originally analysed: Amplification of reference gene primers provided the estimated nucleated cell counts. The data were produced by immunoSEQ multiplex PCR, yet TCRdb's version contains in-frame clones alone and is incomplete. The DNA gave D and trimming, while V, J and clone size come from that table. The sample shows some 120,000 clones, around 81% of them seen only once. Germline CDR1 reads LNHDA; CDR2 reads SQIVND (reference sequence). CDR3 length equals 15 residues. Losses at the gene ends were 4 bases for V and 5 bases for J; bases not matched to a gene: 6.

The source of this sequence is a woman between 50 and 59 years old with acute or convalescent COVID-19. Source material: peripheral blood. The J gene is TRBJ2-2, the V gene TRBV19; 8 positions match TRBD1. CDR3 sequence reads: CASSTTGVRTGELFF. CDR3 in DNA: TGTGCCAGTAGTACGACAGGGGTGAGAACCGGGGAGCTGTTTTTT.